This T cell receptor (beta chain) appears in the sequencing data of a study of T cell therapy after organ transplantation. Whole-study context: 4 to 8 weeks after therapy completion, short-term post-therapy blood was collected.

In regard to this clone: No antigen is known for it.

The protocol was immunoSEQ multiplex PCR, while the TCRdb copy is restricted to in-frame clones and leaves out a portion. The sample lists thousands of clones; 60% to 80% were seen once. CDR3 length: 13 residues. Germline-derived CDR1 and CDR2 are SQVTM and ANQGSEA. V shed 7 bases and J shed 1 base, with 13 bases lying between them. As to time point: 4-8 weeks after completion of therapy. This chain links TRBV29-1 with TRBJ1-1, with D maybe TRBD1 (6 bases). The sequenced sample was CD8+ T cells from blood, obtained after autologous CMV-specific T cell therapy. This sequence originates from a human patient who had received a solid organ transplant and had CMV disease. T cells may partly derive from the graft donor. CDR3 sequence reads: CSGLTGKNTEAFF. The CDR3 coding sequence is TGCAGCGGTCTGACAGGCAAGAACACTGAAGCTTTCTTT. The variable domain in full, completed from reference TRBV29-1 and TRBJ1-1, reads SAVISQKPSRDICQRGTSLTIQCQVDSQVTMMFWYRQQPGQSLTLIATANQGSEATYESGFVIDKFPISRPNLTFSTLTVSNMSPEDSSIYLCSGLTGKNTEAFFGQGTRLTVV.